The T cell receptor beta chain under discussion was sequenced for a study of blood T cell repertoires in COVID-19. Study summary: Samples of COVID-19 (acute and convalescent) were obtained from the United States, Italy and Spain. In each case, the material was cDNA or gDNA derived from T cells, B-cell-depleted T cells, or PBMCs.

The germline V gene has CDR1 MNHNY and CDR2 SVGAGI (reference sequence). Trimming took 4 bases from V and 8 from J, leaving 14 bases between them. CDR3 length: 14 residues. As originally analysed: Scientists estimated how many nucleated cells there were by amplifying reference gene primers. TCRdb keeps only in-frame clones here, not all; method: immunoSEQ multiplex PCR. V and J calls and clone size are as listed in that table; D and trimming were resolved from the DNA. The data contain about 120,000 clones, about 85% of them singletons. This chain uses TRBV6-6 with TRBJ1-4; D remains ambiguous. The receptor's source is a man aged 45-65 years with acute or convalescent COVID-19. The specimen was peripheral blood. DNA of the CDR3: TGTGCCAGCAGTTTACTCGGGGTCGGGGAAAAACTGTTTTTT. This codes for CASSLLGVGEKLFF.